Listed below are T cell receptor beta chains from one sample, sequenced in a study of human T cells and chemical hapten exposure. TCRdb re-derived calls from the RACE reads in MiXCR, one entry per CDR3 protein. Of over 80,000 distinct CDR3 sequences listed, 11% are singletons. The specimen comprised whole blood, sampled in connection with sensitization to the hapten diphenylcyclopropenone (DPC). Receptors originate from a woman in her 30s with alopecia areata. Some clones in this sample may be carry-over from other donors' samples. CDR3s include the opening cysteine and the closing phenylalanine or tryptophan. Fields, in order: clone size, V gene, D gene, J gene, CDR3 DNA, CDR3 protein. The D gene is left open where the match is weak. Clone size is shown for a subset of rows, as once, few, many or a class of expanded clone.

abundance: NA; v_gene: TRBV4-2; d_gene: TRBD1; j_gene: TRBJ2-2; CDR3nt: TGTGCCACCCTGGGACAGGGGGAAAGCGGGGAGCTGTTTTTT; CDR3aa: CATLGQGESGELFF
abundance: many; v_gene: TRBV20-1; d_gene: NA; j_gene: TRBJ2-3; CDR3nt: TGCAGTGCTAGAGTTCGGACAAGCACAGATACGCAGTATTTT; CDR3aa: CSARVRTSTDTQYF
abundance: few; v_gene: TRBV7-3; d_gene: TRBD2; j_gene: TRBJ2-3; CDR3nt: TGTGCCAGCAGTTATAGCGGGACCGGAGATACGCAGTATTTT; CDR3aa: CASSYSGTGDTQYF
abundance: NA; v_gene: TRBV7-8; d_gene: NA; j_gene: TRBJ1-1; CDR3nt: TGTGCCAGCAGCTTAGGGGACTGGGCTTTCTTT; CDR3aa: CASSLGDWAFF
abundance: many; v_gene: TRBV6-5; d_gene: TRBD1; j_gene: TRBJ1-2; CDR3nt: TGTGCCAGCAGTTCCCCGGGACAGGGCTCTTATGGCTACACCTTC; CDR3aa: CASSSPGQGSYGYTF
abundance: many; v_gene: TRBV6-2/TRBV6-3; d_gene: NA; j_gene: TRBJ1-2; CDR3nt: TGTGCCAGCAGCGTGGGAGGGTCGGACTATGGCTACACCTTC; CDR3aa: CASSVGGSDYGYTF
abundance: few; v_gene: TRBV6-1; d_gene: TRBD1; j_gene: TRBJ1-1; CDR3nt: TGTGCCAGCAGTGATTCGGACAGGACATTCGAAGCTTTCTTT; CDR3aa: CASSDSDRTFEAFF
abundance: NA; v_gene: TRBV6-5; d_gene: NA; j_gene: TRBJ2-3; CDR3nt: TGTGCCAGCAGTCGAACTGGGAATCGAAAAGATACGCAGTATTTT; CDR3aa: CASSRTGNRKDTQYF
abundance: many; v_gene: TRBV29-1; d_gene: NA; j_gene: TRBJ2-1; CDR3nt: TGCAGCGTTGAAGAAGGACGGAATGAGCAGTTCTTC; CDR3aa: CSVEEGRNEQFF
abundance: NA; v_gene: TRBV11-2; d_gene: NA; j_gene: TRBJ1-3; CDR3nt: TGTGCCAGCAGCTTACTAGTCTCTGGAAACACCATATATTTT; CDR3aa: CASSLLVSGNTIYF
abundance: many; v_gene: TRBV5-1; d_gene: NA; j_gene: TRBJ2-2; CDR3nt: TGCGCCAGCAGCTGGGATCCAGGGGTCGCCGGGGAGCTGTTTTTT; CDR3aa: CASSWDPGVAGELFF
abundance: many; v_gene: TRBV7-8; d_gene: NA; j_gene: TRBJ1-3; CDR3nt: TGTGCCAGCAGCATAGTGGTGGGGGCTGGAAACACCATATATTTT; CDR3aa: CASSIVVGAGNTIYF
abundance: NA; v_gene: TRBV10-3; d_gene: NA; j_gene: TRBJ2-1; CDR3nt: TGTGCCATCAGTGTAGGTCCAATTGCCCGTGAGCAGTTCTTC; CDR3aa: CAISVGPIAREQFF
abundance: NA; v_gene: TRBV18; d_gene: NA; j_gene: TRBJ2-5; CDR3nt: TGTGCCAGCTCACCACCGGGGAGCCGGGAGACCCAGTACTTC; CDR3aa: CASSPPGSRETQYF
abundance: NA; v_gene: TRBV5-5; d_gene: TRBD1; j_gene: TRBJ1-4; CDR3nt: TGTGCCAGCAGCTCGCCGGGACAGGGAAAACTGTTTTTT; CDR3aa: CASSSPGQGKLFF
abundance: NA; v_gene: TRBV19; d_gene: NA; j_gene: TRBJ2-1; CDR3nt: TGTGCCAGTAACCCAGGTGGAGTTTACAATGAGCAGATCTTC; CDR3aa: CASNPGGVYNEQIF
abundance: few; v_gene: TRBV20-1; d_gene: TRBD1; j_gene: TRBJ2-3; CDR3nt: TGCAGTGCGGCCCGGACAGGAGGATTTGGAGATACGCAGTATTTT; CDR3aa: CSAARTGGFGDTQYF
abundance: many; v_gene: TRBV20-1; d_gene: NA; j_gene: TRBJ2-1; CDR3nt: TGCAGTGCTAGTTCTAGCGCCCACCGCGCCTACAATGAGCAGTTCTTC; CDR3aa: CSASSSAHRAYNEQFF
abundance: many; v_gene: TRBV6-1; d_gene: NA; j_gene: TRBJ2-7; CDR3nt: TGTGCCAGCAGTGACTTGGATAACGAGTACTTC; CDR3aa: CASSDLDNEYF
abundance: few; v_gene: TRBV28; d_gene: NA; j_gene: TRBJ2-7; CDR3nt: TGTGCCAGCAGTCCTCCCGGACAGAACATCTACGAGCAGTACTTC; CDR3aa: CASSPPGQNIYEQYF
abundance: few; v_gene: TRBV27; d_gene: TRBD1; j_gene: TRBJ2-1; CDR3nt: TGTGCCAGCAGACCACTGACAGGGGACCCTAATCACAATGAGCAGTTCTTC; CDR3aa: CASRPLTGDPNHNEQFF
abundance: many; v_gene: TRBV13; d_gene: NA; j_gene: TRBJ2-2; CDR3nt: TGTGCCAGCAGCGCACAGGGTTTGTTCACCGGGGAGCTGTTTTTT; CDR3aa: CASSAQGLFTGELFF
abundance: many; v_gene: TRBV6-2/TRBV6-3; d_gene: NA; j_gene: TRBJ2-7; CDR3nt: TGTGCCAGCGGTCAGGGTTACGAGCAGTACTTC; CDR3aa: CASGQGYEQYF
abundance: many; v_gene: TRBV7-3; d_gene: NA; j_gene: TRBJ2-1; CDR3nt: TGTGCCAGCAGGCAGGCTGCAGGACATGAGCAGTTCTTC; CDR3aa: CASRQAAGHEQFF
abundance: NA; v_gene: TRBV4-2; d_gene: NA; j_gene: TRBJ2-3; CDR3nt: TGTGCCAGCAGCCAAGCCGAAGCGGAGTACACAGATACGCAGTATTTT; CDR3aa: CASSQAEAEYTDTQYF
abundance: many; v_gene: TRBV4-2; d_gene: NA; j_gene: TRBJ2-5; CDR3nt: TGTGCCAGCAGCCAAGACCAGAGGTCCCAAGAGACCCAGTACTTC; CDR3aa: CASSQDQRSQETQYF
abundance: many; v_gene: TRBV20-1; d_gene: TRBD1; j_gene: TRBJ1-2; CDR3nt: TGCAGTGCTAGAGGGGGACCTTCGGACAGGGGAGGCTACACCTTC; CDR3aa: CSARGGPSDRGGYTF
abundance: few; v_gene: TRBV3-1; d_gene: NA; j_gene: TRBJ2-1; CDR3nt: TGTGCCAGCAGCCAAGAGGCGGGTTCCTACAATGAGCAGTTCTTC; CDR3aa: CASSQEAGSYNEQFF
abundance: many; v_gene: TRBV6-2/TRBV6-3; d_gene: TRBD1; j_gene: TRBJ2-7; CDR3nt: TGTGCCAGCAGTTACTTCGGACAGGGGGTGTACGAGCAGTACTTC; CDR3aa: CASSYFGQGVYEQYF
abundance: many; v_gene: TRBV7-7; d_gene: TRBD2; j_gene: TRBJ2-3; CDR3nt: TGTGCTAGCAGCGATATAGGGAGGGCAGATACGCAGTATTTT; CDR3aa: CASSDIGRADTQYF
abundance: NA; v_gene: TRBV10-1; d_gene: TRBD1; j_gene: TRBJ2-2; CDR3nt: TGCGCCAGCAGGGGACAGGGATCAGGCACCGGGGAGCTGTTTTTT; CDR3aa: CASRGQGSGTGELFF
abundance: many; v_gene: TRBV3-1; d_gene: NA; j_gene: TRBJ2-5; CDR3nt: TGTGCCAGCAGCCAAGAGATCGGAAAGACCCAGTACTTC; CDR3aa: CASSQEIGKTQYF
abundance: few; v_gene: TRBV3-1; d_gene: NA; j_gene: TRBJ2-3; CDR3nt: TGTGCCAGCAGCCTCCAGAGCACAGATACGCAGTATTTT; CDR3aa: CASSLQSTDTQYF
abundance: many; v_gene: TRBV6-4; d_gene: TRBD1; j_gene: TRBJ1-1; CDR3nt: TGTGCCAGCAGCCAATTCGGGGACAGTGCTGTCGAAGCTTTCTTT; CDR3aa: CASSQFGDSAVEAFF
abundance: NA; v_gene: TRBV27; d_gene: NA; j_gene: TRBJ1-5; CDR3nt: TGTGCCAGCAGGGGTAGCAATCAGCCCCAGCATTTT; CDR3aa: CASRGSNQPQHF
abundance: few; v_gene: TRBV10-2; d_gene: NA; j_gene: TRBJ1-2; CDR3nt: TGCGCCAGCACTTTCCCCGGGGGTGGCTACACCTTC; CDR3aa: CASTFPGGGYTF
abundance: many; v_gene: TRBV4-1; d_gene: NA; j_gene: TRBJ2-3; CDR3nt: TGCGCCAGCAGCCAAGGCGGGACTAGCACAGATACGCAGTATTTT; CDR3aa: CASSQGGTSTDTQYF
abundance: many; v_gene: TRBV7-2; d_gene: NA; j_gene: TRBJ2-2; CDR3nt: TGTGCCAGCAGTACCCCGGCAGGGCGACTAAACACCGGGGAGCTGTTTTTT; CDR3aa: CASSTPAGRLNTGELFF
abundance: NA; v_gene: TRBV28; d_gene: NA; j_gene: TRBJ2-7; CDR3nt: TGTGCCAGCAGTTTTAGTCGACAGCTCACCTACGAGCAGTACTTC; CDR3aa: CASSFSRQLTYEQYF
abundance: NA; v_gene: TRBV4-3; d_gene: TRBD2; j_gene: TRBJ2-7; CDR3nt: TGCGCCAGCAGCCAAGACCCCCCGAGGACGGGAGGCTCCTACGAGCAGTACTTC; CDR3aa: CASSQDPPRTGGSYEQYF
abundance: NA; v_gene: TRBV24-1; d_gene: NA; j_gene: TRBJ2-5; CDR3nt: TGTGCCACCGCCCGGGACTCTCAAGAGACCCAGTACTTC; CDR3aa: CATARDSQETQYF
abundance: many; v_gene: TRBV12-3/TRBV12-4; d_gene: NA; j_gene: TRBJ2-2; CDR3nt: TGTGCCAGCGGGAGCGGGTCAGCGAACACCGGGGAGCTGTTTTTT; CDR3aa: CASGSGSANTGELFF
abundance: NA; v_gene: TRBV12-3/TRBV12-4; d_gene: NA; j_gene: TRBJ2-5; CDR3nt: TGTGCCAGCAGTCGAAGGGGAGAGACCCAGTACTTC; CDR3aa: CASSRRGETQYF
abundance: many; v_gene: TRBV5-1; d_gene: NA; j_gene: TRBJ2-2; CDR3nt: TGCGCCAGCAGCTCTGGCGGATTGAACACCGGGGAGCTGTTTTTT; CDR3aa: CASSSGGLNTGELFF
abundance: few; v_gene: TRBV6-1; d_gene: NA; j_gene: TRBJ1-5; CDR3nt: TGTGCCAGCAGTGAATTCTCGGGGGGCGGCAATCAGCCCCAGCATTTT; CDR3aa: CASSEFSGGGNQPQHF
abundance: few; v_gene: TRBV4-1; d_gene: TRBD1; j_gene: TRBJ2-1; CDR3nt: TGCGCCAGCAGCCCCGGGGACAGGGACAACAATGAGCAGTTCTTC; CDR3aa: CASSPGDRDNNEQFF
abundance: few; v_gene: TRBV2; d_gene: TRBD1; j_gene: TRBJ1-5; CDR3nt: TGTGCCAGCAGTCGGGACAGTGAACAGCCCCAGCATTTT; CDR3aa: CASSRDSEQPQHF
abundance: few; v_gene: TRBV5-4; d_gene: NA; j_gene: TRBJ2-3; CDR3nt: TGTGCCAGCAGTTCCCGTGTTAGAGGCCTTAGCACAGATACGCAGTATTTT; CDR3aa: CASSSRVRGLSTDTQYF
abundance: many; v_gene: TRBV6-2/TRBV6-3; d_gene: TRBD2; j_gene: TRBJ2-1; CDR3nt: TGTGCCAGCAGGAACTGGCGGGAGATCCCCTACAATGAGCAGTTCTTC; CDR3aa: CASRNWREIPYNEQFF
abundance: few; v_gene: TRBV29-1; d_gene: NA; j_gene: TRBJ1-1; CDR3nt: TGCAGCGTTGCAAGGCGGCTGAACACTGAAGCTTTCTTT; CDR3aa: CSVARRLNTEAFF
abundance: few; v_gene: TRBV20-1; d_gene: NA; j_gene: TRBJ1-5; CDR3nt: TGCAGTGCTAGCTCGTCCCACGGTCAGCCCCAGCATTTT; CDR3aa: CSASSSHGQPQHF
abundance: many; v_gene: TRBV7-9; d_gene: NA; j_gene: TRBJ1-3; CDR3nt: TGTGCCAGCAGCCCTGGATCCCTGACGGGGAGCTCTGGAAACACCATATATTTT; CDR3aa: CASSPGSLTGSSGNTIYF
abundance: NA; v_gene: TRBV20-1; d_gene: NA; j_gene: TRBJ1-1; CDR3nt: TGCAGTGCCGGGGACATAAACACTGAAGCTTTCTTT; CDR3aa: CSAGDINTEAFF
abundance: few; v_gene: TRBV27; d_gene: NA; j_gene: TRBJ2-1; CDR3nt: TGTGCCAGCAGTTTAAAGCTCCCCGGGCCCTACAATGAGCAGTTCTTC; CDR3aa: CASSLKLPGPYNEQFF
abundance: many; v_gene: TRBV2; d_gene: TRBD1; j_gene: TRBJ1-5; CDR3nt: TGTGCCAGCACCCAGACAGGGTTCAATCAGCCCCAGCATTTT; CDR3aa: CASTQTGFNQPQHF
abundance: NA; v_gene: TRBV10-3; d_gene: TRBD1; j_gene: TRBJ1-1; CDR3nt: TGTGCCATCAGTGATCGGTCAGGGGGCAAGAACACTGAAGCTTTCTTT; CDR3aa: CAISDRSGGKNTEAFF
abundance: few; v_gene: TRBV7-3; d_gene: NA; j_gene: TRBJ2-1; CDR3nt: TGTGCCAGCAGCTCAGACCGGGCCCAACTCCTGAATGAGCAGTTCTTC; CDR3aa: CASSSDRAQLLNEQFF
abundance: many; v_gene: TRBV11-2; d_gene: NA; j_gene: TRBJ2-1; CDR3nt: TGTGCCAGCAGCTTAGCCCGGCATGATGAGCAGTTCTTC; CDR3aa: CASSLARHDEQFF